Sequencing of this T cell receptor (beta chain) was carried out in a study of blood T cell repertoires in COVID-19. V lost 5 bases and J lost 5; bases outside the gene matches: 7. Looked up from germline, CDR1 is SGHVS and CDR2 is FQNEAQ. CDR3 length: 17 residues. Clones were sequenced by immunoSEQ multiplex PCR, and TCRdb holds only the in-frame ones, with some missing. The data hold over 250,000 clones, with 80% to 95% observed a single time. This receptor was obtained from a woman in her thirties with COVID-19, enrolled during active disease. Sequencing input: peripheral blood. The rearrangement joins TRBV7-8 to TRBJ2-1; 15 bases agree with TRBD2. CDR3: CASSPGLAGGSNNEQFF. CDR3 nucleotides: TGTGCCAGCAGCCCGGGACTAGCGGGAGGATCTAACAATGAGCAGTTCTTC.